This TCR beta chain stems from a study of shared clonotypes between healthy human individuals. Study-wide context: The donor group consisted of two women and a few men, aged 18 to 49. Findings and limits, study-wide: Among donors, sharing of clonotypes was expected to be affected by sequencing depth.

The assay was carried out at the deep level. Unsorted PBMC DNA was sequenced on ten immunoSEQ deep assay plates. Sequencing used immunoSEQ multiplex PCR; TCRdb keeps in-frame clones, though not all of them. The sample holds around 500,000 clones, roughly 80% seen once. Germline V gene lookup returns CDR1 MDHEN and CDR2 SYDVKM. The V segment lost 6 bases and the J segment 1 base; nucleotides outside the gene matches: 5. The CDR3 is made up of 15 amino acids. Regarding this clone: Its target is unknown. Other DNA sequences of this sample code for an identical CDR3.

The sample consisted of PBMCs. The TCR originated in a woman aged 35 to 49 in good health. Some clones in this sample may be carry-over from other donors' samples. J is TRBJ2-7 and V is TRBV28; 11 bases align to TRBD2. CDR3 nucleotides: TGTGCCAGCAGACGTGGGACTAGCGGATCCTACGAGCAGTACTTC. Amino acids: CASRRGTSGSYEQYF.